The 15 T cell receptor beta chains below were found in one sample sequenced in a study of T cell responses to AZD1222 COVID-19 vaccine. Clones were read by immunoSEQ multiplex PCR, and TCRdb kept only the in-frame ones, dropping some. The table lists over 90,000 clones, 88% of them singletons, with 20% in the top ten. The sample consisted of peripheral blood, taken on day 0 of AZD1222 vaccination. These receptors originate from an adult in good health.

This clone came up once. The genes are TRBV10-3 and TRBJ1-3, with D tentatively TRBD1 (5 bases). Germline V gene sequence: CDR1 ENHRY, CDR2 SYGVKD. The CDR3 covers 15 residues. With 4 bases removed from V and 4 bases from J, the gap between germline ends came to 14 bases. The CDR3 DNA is TGTGCCATCAGTGGCCAACTGGGACGAGGAAACACCATATATTTT. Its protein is CAISGQLGRGNTIYF.

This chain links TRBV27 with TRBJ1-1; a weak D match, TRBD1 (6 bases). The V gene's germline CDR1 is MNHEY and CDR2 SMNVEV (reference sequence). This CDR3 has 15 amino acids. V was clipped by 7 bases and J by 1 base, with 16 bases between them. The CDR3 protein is CASKPRTGQNTEAFF. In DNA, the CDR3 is TGTGCCAGCAAACCCCGGACGGGACAGAACACTGAAGCTTTCTTT.

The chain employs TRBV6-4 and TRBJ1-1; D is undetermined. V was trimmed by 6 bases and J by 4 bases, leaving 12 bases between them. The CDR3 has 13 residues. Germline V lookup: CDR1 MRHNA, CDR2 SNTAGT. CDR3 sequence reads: CASSVREGTEAFF. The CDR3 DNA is TGTGCCAGCAGCGTTCGGGAGGGCACTGAAGCTTTCTTT.

CDR3 loop: CASSIDRGRGLIGQPQHF. The CDR3 DNA reads as TGTGCCAGTAGTATAGATCGCGGCAGGGGGCTTATCGGTCAGCCCCAGCATTTT. The gene calls are TRBV19 and TRBJ1-5; 8 bases are a match to TRBD1. J lost 6 bases, V lost 0 bases, and 13 bases had no gene match. This CDR3 spans 18 amino acids. Germline CDR1 LNHDA, CDR2 SQIVND (reference sequence).

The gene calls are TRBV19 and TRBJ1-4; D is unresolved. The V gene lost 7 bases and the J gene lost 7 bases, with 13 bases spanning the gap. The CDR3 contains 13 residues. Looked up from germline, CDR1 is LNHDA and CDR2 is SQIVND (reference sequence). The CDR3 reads CASTANGGEKLFF. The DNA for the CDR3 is TGTGCCAGTACTGCTAACGGCGGTGAAAAACTGTTTTTT.

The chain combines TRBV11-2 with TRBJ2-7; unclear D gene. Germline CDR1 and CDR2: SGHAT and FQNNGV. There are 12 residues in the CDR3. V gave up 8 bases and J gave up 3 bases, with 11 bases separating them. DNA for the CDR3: TGTGCCAGCGCGGCAGCTTTCTACGAGCAGTACTTC. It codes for CASAAAFYEQYF.

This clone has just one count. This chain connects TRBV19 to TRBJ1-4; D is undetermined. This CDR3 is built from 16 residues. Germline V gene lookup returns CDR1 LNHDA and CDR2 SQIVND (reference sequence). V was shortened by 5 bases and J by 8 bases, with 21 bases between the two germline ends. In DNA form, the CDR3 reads TGTGCCAGTAGTCCGATTCGGGCCTTATTGCGGGAAAAACTGTTTTTT. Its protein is CASSPIRALLREKLFF.

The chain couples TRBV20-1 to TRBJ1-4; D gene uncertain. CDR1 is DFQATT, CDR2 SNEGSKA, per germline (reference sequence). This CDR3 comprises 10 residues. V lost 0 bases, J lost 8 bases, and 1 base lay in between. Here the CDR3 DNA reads TGCAGTGCTAGAGACGAAAAACTGTTTTTT. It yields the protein CSARDEKLFF.

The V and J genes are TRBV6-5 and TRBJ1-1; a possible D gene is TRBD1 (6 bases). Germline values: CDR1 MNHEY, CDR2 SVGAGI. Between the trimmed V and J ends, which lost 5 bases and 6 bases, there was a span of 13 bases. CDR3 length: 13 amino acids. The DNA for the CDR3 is TGTGCCAGCAGTATACAGGGCCGGGCTGAAGCTTTCTTT. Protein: CASSIQGRAEAFF.

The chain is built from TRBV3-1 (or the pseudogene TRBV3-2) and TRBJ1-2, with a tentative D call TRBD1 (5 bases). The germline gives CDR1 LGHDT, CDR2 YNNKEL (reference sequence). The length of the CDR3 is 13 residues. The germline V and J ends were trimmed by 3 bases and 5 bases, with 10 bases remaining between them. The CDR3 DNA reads TGTGCCAGCAGCCAGGGACCGATTTATGGCTACACCTTC. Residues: CASSQGPIYGYTF.

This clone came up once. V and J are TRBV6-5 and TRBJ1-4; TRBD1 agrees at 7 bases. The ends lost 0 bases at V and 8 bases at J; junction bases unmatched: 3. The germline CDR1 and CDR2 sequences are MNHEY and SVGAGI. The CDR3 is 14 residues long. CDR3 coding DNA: TGTGCCAGCAGTTACTCGACAGGGTGGGAAAAACTGTTTTTT. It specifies CASSYSTGWEKLFF.

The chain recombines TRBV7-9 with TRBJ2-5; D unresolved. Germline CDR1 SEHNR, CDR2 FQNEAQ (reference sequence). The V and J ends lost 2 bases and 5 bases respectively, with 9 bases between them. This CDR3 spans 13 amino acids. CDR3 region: CASSLTGWETQYF. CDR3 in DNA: TGTGCCAGCAGCTTAACGGGTTGGGAGACCCAGTACTTC.

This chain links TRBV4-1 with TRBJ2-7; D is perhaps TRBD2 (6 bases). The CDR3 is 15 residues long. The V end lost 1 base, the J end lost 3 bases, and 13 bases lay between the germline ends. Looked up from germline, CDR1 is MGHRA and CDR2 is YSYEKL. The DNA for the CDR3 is TGCGCCAGCAGCCAAGGTACGGGAGTTGTCTACGAGCAGTACTTC. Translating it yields CASSQGTGVVYEQYF.

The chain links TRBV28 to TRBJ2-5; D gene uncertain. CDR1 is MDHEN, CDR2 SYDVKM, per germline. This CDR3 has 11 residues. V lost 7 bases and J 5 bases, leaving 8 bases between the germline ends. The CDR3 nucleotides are TGTGCCAGCAATCGTCAGGAGACCCAGTACTTC. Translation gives CASNRQETQYF.

The CDR3 DNA reads as TGTGCCAGCAGTCCCCCCAGTGGGCAGCCCCAGCATTTT. Protein: CASSPPSGQPQHF. The rearrangement links TRBV28 to TRBJ1-5; D gene ambiguous. From germline, CDR1 is MDHEN and CDR2 SYDVKM. CDR3 size: 13 residues. V was shortened by 5 bases and J by 7 bases, with 12 bases between the two germline ends. The full variable domain, its missing parts supplied by reference TRBV28 and TRBJ1-5, is DVKVTQSSRYLVKRTGEKVFLECVQDMDHENMFWYRQDPGLGLRLIYFSYDVKMKEKGDIPEGYSVSREKKERFSLILESASTNQTSMYLCASSPPSGQPQHFGDGTRLSIL.